This T cell receptor (beta chain) was sequenced for a study of blood T cell repertoires in COVID-19. Sequencing was performed with immunoSEQ multiplex PCR; in TCRdb, only in-frame clones are kept and a portion is missing. The table shows some 150,000 clones, with around 88% occurring only once. The CDR3 contains 13 residues. Per the germline V gene, CDR1 is LGHDT and CDR2 is YNNKEL (reference sequence). Trimming removed 5 bases at V and 2 bases at J, with 9 bases between. The rearrangement links TRBV3-1 (or the pseudogene TRBV3-2) to TRBJ1-1, with unresolved D. The source of this sequence is a woman aged 60-70 years with acute or convalescent COVID-19. The sequenced material came from peripheral blood. The DNA of the CDR3 is TGTGCCAGCAGCTCCGGGAAAAACACTGAAGCTTTCTTT. It translates to CASSSGKNTEAFF.